This TCR beta chain was found in a study of blood T cell repertoires in COVID-19. Study as a whole: PBMCs, B-cell-depleted T cells, or T cells provided the cDNA or gDNA that made up the material.

Original analysis: Reference gene primer amplification yielded estimated nucleated cell counts. Profiled with immunoSEQ multiplex PCR; TCRdb holds only in-frame clones, not every one. D and trimming come from the DNA, and the V and J calls and clone size come from that table. The sample includes 150,000 to 250,000 clones, around 80% of them seen just once. The CDR3 is 13 residues long. From germline, CDR1 is GTSNPN and CDR2 SVGIG (reference sequence). The ends lost 4 bases at V and 7 bases at J; junction bases unmatched: 6. The TCR comes from a human donor with acute or convalescent COVID-19. The donor label of this sample is uncertain. The chain carries TRBV30 and TRBJ2-3; 9 bases line up with TRBD2. What was sequenced was peripheral blood. CDR3 bases: TGTGCCTGGAAAGGCGGGAGGGCCCATACGCAGTATTTT. This translates into CAWKGGRAHTQYF.